Below are 31 T cell receptor beta chains sequenced from a single sample in a study of T cells expressing NK-cell markers. One entry per CDR3 protein, without DNA, is what TCRdb gives after re-calling the 5' RACE reads. This sample contains some 150,000 distinct CDR3 sequences. Sequenced: blood T cells: a sorted CD56 or NKG2C T cell subset, CD4+ or CD8+ T cells, or bulk PBMC T cells (not recorded which). These receptors came from a man aged 18 to 30 in good health.

The chain couples TRBV11-2 to TRBJ2-7; TCRdb reports TRBD2, a call that lacks DNA to check it against. From germline, CDR1 is SGHAT and CDR2 FQNNGV. The CDR3 is made up of 16 amino acids. The CDR3 loop reads CASSAGAGGHSYEQYF.

The chain's CDR3 is CASRPGTEATNEKLFF. The gene calls are TRBV6-1 and TRBJ1-4; checking the TCRdb D call of TRBD1 is not possible without DNA. CDR3 size: 16 residues. Germline values: CDR1 MNHNS, CDR2 SASEGT.

This chain uses TRBV11-3 with TRBJ2-1; TCRdb proposes TRBD2, but this gene call is untestable without DNA. Germline CDR1 reads SGHNT; CDR2 reads YENEEA. There are 17 residues in the CDR3. CDR3 amino acids: CASSLVPFGLAGNEQFF.

The chain has TRBV15 and TRBJ2-5; lacking DNA, the TRBD2 call made by TCRdb goes unchecked. The CDR3 extends over 18 amino acids. Germline-derived CDR1 and CDR2 are LNHNV and YYDKDF (reference sequence). The CDR3 sequence: CATSRPPRGGPDQETQYF.

The chain combines TRBV6-4 with TRBJ2-5; TCRdb indicates TRBD1, and absent DNA this call remains unverified. The germline V gene encodes CDR1 MRHNA and CDR2 SNTAGT. The CDR3 is made up of 13 amino acids. The CDR3 sequence: CASFPGHPQTQYF.

The rearrangement uses TRBV20-1 and TRBJ2-1. The CDR3 sequence is 16 residues long. From germline, CDR1 is DFQATT and CDR2 SNEGSKA (reference sequence). CDR3 residues: CSARDPSGSSYNEQFF.

V and J are TRBV19 and TRBJ2-1; TCRdb reports TRBD1, a call that lacks DNA to check it against. This CDR3 spans 14 amino acids. Germline V gives CDR1 LNHDA, CDR2 SQIVND (reference sequence). CDR3 residues: CASCGTQSYNEQFF.

The V and J genes are TRBV7-2 and TRBJ1-4. CDR1 and CDR2 from the germline V gene are SGHTA and FQGNSA. CDR3 size: 15 residues. CDR3 amino acids: CASSLDRFLDEKLFF. The full variable domain, rest sourced from reference TRBV7-2 and TRBJ1-4, is GAGVSQSPSNKVTEKGKDVELRCDPISGHTALYWYRQSLGQGLEFLIYFQGNSAPDKSGLPSDRFSAERTGGSVSTLTIQRTQQEDSAVYLCASSLDRFLDEKLFFGSGTQLSVL.

The rearrangement links TRBV12-3 or TRBV12-4 to TRBJ2-1; TCRdb names TRBD1, which stays unverified in the absence of DNA. This CDR3 region has 13 residues. This CDR3 reads CASRFASGNVQFF.

This chain links TRBV7-6 with TRBJ1-1; lacking DNA, the TRBD1 call made by TCRdb goes unchecked. This CDR3 spans 14 amino acids. Germline CDR1 SGHVS, CDR2 FNYEAQ. The CDR3 loop reads CASSLASGDAEAFF.

J is TRBJ2-1 and V is TRBV29-1; there is no DNA to check the TCRdb D call of TRBD2. Germline V gene sequence: CDR1 SQVTM, CDR2 ANQGSEA. CDR3 length: 12 amino acids. The CDR3 protein is CSVDVAGNEQFF.

The rearrangement links TRBV7-6 to TRBJ2-7. Per germline, CDR1 SGHVS and CDR2 FNYEAQ. The CDR3 spans 13 residues. The CDR3: CASSLGWGYEQYF.

The chain employs TRBV19 and TRBJ2-7; TCRdb names TRBD1, which stays unverified in the absence of DNA. This CDR3 spans 14 amino acids. Per germline, CDR1 LNHDA and CDR2 SQIVND (reference sequence). This CDR3 reads CASSTTGVWNEQYF.

The genes are TRBV5-1 and TRBJ2-1; TCRdb names TRBD2, which stays unverified in the absence of DNA. This CDR3 spans 15 amino acids. Germline CDR1 is SGHRS and CDR2 is YFSETQ. The CDR3: CASRLPGATINEQFF.

CDR3 amino acids: CASTLGLELASFSNTQYF. V gene TRBV12-3 or TRBV12-4 combines with J gene TRBJ2-3; TCRdb proposes TRBD2, but this gene call is untestable without DNA. The CDR3 extends over 18 amino acids.

The rearrangement uses TRBV11-1 and TRBJ2-3; the D call of TRBD2 rests on TCRdb alone, since no DNA is present to check it. The CDR3 is made up of 18 amino acids. The germline gives CDR1 SGHAT, CDR2 FQDESV (reference sequence). The CDR3 sequence: CASSSPGISGMETDTQYF.

This chain links TRBV7-8 with TRBJ2-1. Looked up from germline, CDR1 is SGHVS and CDR2 is FQNEAQ. The CDR3 spans 17 residues. The CDR3 reads CASSLDRAEGLYNEQFF. Full variable domain (missing parts from reference TRBV7-8 and TRBJ2-1): GAGVSQSPRYKVAKRGQDVALRCDPISGHVSLFWYQQALGQGPEFLTYFQNEAQLDKSGLPSDRFFAERPEGSVSTLKIQRTQQEDSAVYLCASSLDRAEGLYNEQFFGPGTRLTVL.

This sequence joins TRBV6-2 or TRBV6-3 and TRBJ2-6; TCRdb's D call, TRBD1, is unchecked because there is no DNA. Germline CDR1 reads MNHEY; CDR2 reads SVGEGT. This CDR3 is built from 17 residues. The CDR3 is CASTGTGGGSGAYVLTF.

V gene TRBV29-1 combines with J gene TRBJ2-3; TCRdb reports TRBD2, a call that lacks DNA to check it against. The germline V gene encodes CDR1 SQVTM and CDR2 ANQGSEA. CDR3 length equals 16 residues. CDR3 region: CSVGGGRRDASDTQYF.

This sequence joins TRBV20-1 and TRBJ2-1; the D call from TCRdb, TRBD2, cannot be confirmed without DNA. Looked up from germline, CDR1 is DFQATT and CDR2 is SNEGSKA (reference sequence). The CDR3 is 14 residues long. The chain's CDR3 is CSARSGTSGFEQFF.

This chain connects TRBV4-3 to TRBJ2-7; TCRdb outputs TRBD2, but without DNA this stays unchecked. From germline, CDR1 is LGHNA and CDR2 YSLEER. The CDR3 loop spans 16 amino acids. CDR3 loop: CASSQDRRGLGTEQYF.

The chain links TRBV28 to TRBJ2-1; the D call of TRBD2 rests on TCRdb alone, since no DNA is present to check it. This CDR3 has 18 amino acids. The germline gives CDR1 MDHEN, CDR2 SYDVKM. The CDR3: CASSTNQLAGGTYNEQFF. Together with reference TRBV28 and TRBJ2-1, the CDR3 gives the full variable domain: DVKVTQSSRYLVKRTGEKVFLECVQDMDHENMFWYRQDPGLGLRLIYFSYDVKMKEKGDIPEGYSVSREKKERFSLILESASTNQTSMYLCASSTNQLAGGTYNEQFFGPGTRLTVL.

V and J are TRBV7-6 and TRBJ2-1; TCRdb gives TRBD2 as the D gene, but with no DNA this cannot be confirmed. Looked up from germline, CDR1 is SGHVS and CDR2 is FNYEAQ. The CDR3 has 15 residues. The CDR3 region is CASSLELVEANEQFF.

This rearrangement joins TRBV19 to TRBJ1-2. The germline CDR1 and CDR2 sequences are LNHDA and SQIVND (reference sequence). The CDR3 loop spans 11 amino acids. The CDR3 is CASSIGDGYTF.

The V gene is TRBV3-1, the J gene TRBJ2-5; TCRdb's D call, TRBD2, is unchecked because there is no DNA. Germline-derived CDR1 and CDR2 are LGHDT and YNNKEL (reference sequence). This CDR3 contains 18 residues. The chain's CDR3 is CASSVAGTSGRITETQYF.

The chain employs TRBV24-1 and TRBJ2-7; lacking DNA, the TRBD1 call made by TCRdb goes unchecked. This CDR3 is built from 15 residues. Germline CDR1 KGHDR, CDR2 SFDVKD. CDR3 sequence: CATSDTGSGSYEQYF.

This rearrangement joins TRBV20-1 to TRBJ1-5. CDR1 DFQATT and CDR2 SNEGSKA come from the germline V gene (reference sequence). This CDR3 has 17 residues. This chain's CDR3 is CSARGKTLGPSNQPQHF.

The J gene is TRBJ2-7, the V gene TRBV9; TCRdb indicates TRBD1, and absent DNA this call remains unverified. CDR1 and CDR2 (germline): SGDLS, YYNGEE. This CDR3 has 18 residues. The chain's CDR3 is CASSQTGTDGGKGYEQYF.

CDR3 sequence: CASSLAPAGEYNEQFF. The V and J genes are TRBV7-6 and TRBJ2-1; with no DNA, the TCRdb D assignment of TRBD2 cannot be verified. There are 16 residues in the CDR3. The germline CDR1 and CDR2 sequences are SGHVS and FNYEAQ.

The V and J genes are TRBV7-6 and TRBJ2-1; TCRdb's D call, TRBD2, is unchecked because there is no DNA. CDR3 length: 15 amino acids. Germline V lookup: CDR1 SGHVS, CDR2 FNYEAQ. The CDR3 loop is CASSSASGSSNEQFF.

The J gene is TRBJ1-5, the V gene TRBV7-9; TCRdb returns TRBD1, unconfirmable since there is no DNA. CDR1 is SEHNR, CDR2 FQNEAQ, per germline (reference sequence). The CDR3 is 15 amino acids. CDR3 residues: CSSSYEGQGNQPQHF.